Shown below are 6 T cell receptor beta chains from a single sample sequenced in a study of T cells after yellow fever vaccination (dated by TCRdb to the late 2010s). The library was built by means of 5' RACE. These reads were obtained on an Illumina HiSeq 2500. TCRdb reran the public reads through fastp at Q25 and MiXCR, keeping productive beta chains. Rows are combined by CDR3 protein, so each entry shows the most common genes and DNA. For this sample there are about 400,000 distinct CDR3 sequences; 6% to 8% appear just once. The top ten clones comprise approximately 15% of the sample. In the paper's terms, the treatment or condition label means: live attenuated yellow fever vaccine strain. The specimen comprised PBMCs, sampled 5 days after the yellow fever booster vaccination. These receptor sequences come from a man aged 25 to 45 who received the YFV17D yellow fever vaccine.

This clonotype has at least ten counts. This chain links TRBV19 with TRBJ1-2; D ambiguous. V dropped 5 bases and J dropped 4 bases, with 14 bases sitting between them. The germline V gene encodes CDR1 LNHDA and CDR2 SQIVND (reference sequence). The CDR3 covers 14 residues. DNA of the CDR3: TGTGCCAGTAGTGGTGGCACCTCCCCCTATGGCTACACCTTC. This translates into CASSGGTSPYGYTF.

This clonotype was detected a few times. The CDR3 sequence: CASSPLGLNDNEQFF. The CDR3 bases are TGTGCCAGCTCACCACTGGGGCTTAACGACAATGAGCAGTTCTTC. The chain couples TRBV18 to TRBJ2-1, with a possible D match to TRBD1 (5 bases). CDR1 is KGHSH and CDR2 is LQKENI in the germline V gene. This CDR3 region has 15 residues. Trimming removed 1 base from V and 5 bases from J, with 12 bases in between.

The chain employs TRBV25-1 and TRBJ2-2, with D possibly TRBD1 on 6 matching bases. Germline V lookup: CDR1 MGHDK, CDR2 SYGVNS. This CDR3 is built from 14 residues. V lost 0 bases, J lost 5 bases, and 7 bases lay in between. CDR3 sequence reads: CASSEYGTTGELFF. The CDR3 nucleotides read TGTGCCAGCAGTGAATATGGGACAACCGGGGAGCTGTTTTTT.

This clonotype has at least ten counts. The gene calls are TRBV20-1 and TRBJ2-2, with TRBD1 as a possible D gene (6 bases). Trimming cost V 0 bases and J 4 bases, with 12 bases left between them. The germline CDR1 and CDR2 sequences are DFQATT and SNEGSKA (reference sequence). The CDR3 extends over 15 amino acids. The CDR3 DNA follows: TGCAGTGCTAGAGATGCACAGGGTGGCACCGGGGAGCTGTTTTTT. Protein: CSARDAQGGTGELFF.

This clonotype was seen more than once but under ten times. The chain carries TRBV27 and TRBJ2-7; D not certain. The germline V gene has CDR1 MNHEY and CDR2 SMNVEV (reference sequence). The V end was cut by 4 bases, the J end by 5 bases, with 12 bases between. There are 13 residues in the CDR3. The CDR3 reads CASSSPPRDEQYF. CDR3 bases: TGTGCCAGCAGTTCCCCCCCCCGGGACGAGCAGTACTTC.

This clonotype appeared many times. This chain connects TRBV4-3 to TRBJ2-3, with 11 bases lining up with TRBD2. This CDR3 comprises 16 residues. V shed 0 bases, J shed 7 bases, and the junction held 6 bases outside the gene matches. CDR1 LGHNA and CDR2 YSLEER come from the germline V gene. The CDR3 DNA is TGCGCCAGCAGCCAAGAACCGGGACTAGCGGTAAATACGCAGTATTTT. Amino acid sequence: CASSQEPGLAVNTQYF.